This record concerns one T cell receptor beta chain sequence. These data are taken from a study of blood T cell repertoires in COVID-19. V lost 4 bases to trimming and J lost 9 bases, with 20 bases between them. Germline V lookup: CDR1 SGHKS, CDR2 YYEKEE (reference sequence). The CDR3 spans 16 residues. Original data processing: Reference gene primer amplification in the assay estimated nucleated cell counts. Profiled with immunoSEQ multiplex PCR; TCRdb holds only in-frame clones, not every one. Clonal size and the V and J genes are those of that table, whereas D and trimming came from the DNA. The data show roughly 250,000 clones, with about four fifths seen just once and over 8% held by the top ten.

The rearrangement links TRBV5-5 to TRBJ1-6; D is perhaps TRBD1 (6 bases). The receptor comes from a woman older than 75 with acute or convalescent COVID-19. The sample was peripheral blood. The CDR3 region is CASSTGTRGGGSPLHF. The DNA of the CDR3 is TGTGCCAGCAGCACGGGGACAAGGGGTGGGGGTTCACCCCTCCACTTT.